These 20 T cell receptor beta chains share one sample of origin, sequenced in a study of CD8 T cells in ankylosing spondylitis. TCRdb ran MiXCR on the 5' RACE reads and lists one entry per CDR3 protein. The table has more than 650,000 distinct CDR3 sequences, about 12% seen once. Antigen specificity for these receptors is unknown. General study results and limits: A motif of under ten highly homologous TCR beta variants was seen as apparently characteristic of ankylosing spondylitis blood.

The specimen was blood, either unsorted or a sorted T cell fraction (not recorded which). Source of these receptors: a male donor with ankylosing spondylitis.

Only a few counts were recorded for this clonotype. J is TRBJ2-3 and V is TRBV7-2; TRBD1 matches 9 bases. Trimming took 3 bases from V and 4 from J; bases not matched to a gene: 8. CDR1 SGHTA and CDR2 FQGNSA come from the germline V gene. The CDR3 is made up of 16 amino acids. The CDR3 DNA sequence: TGTGCCAGCAGCTTGACCGGGACAGGGTACGCAGATACGCAGTATTTT. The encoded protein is CASSLTGTGYADTQYF.

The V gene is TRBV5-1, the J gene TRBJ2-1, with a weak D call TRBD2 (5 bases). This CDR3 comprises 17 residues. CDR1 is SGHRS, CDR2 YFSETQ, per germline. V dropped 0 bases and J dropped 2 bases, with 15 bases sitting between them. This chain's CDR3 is CASSLAEAGKTYNEQFF. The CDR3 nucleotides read TGCGCCAGCAGCTTGGCGGAGGCAGGTAAAACCTACAATGAGCAGTTCTTC. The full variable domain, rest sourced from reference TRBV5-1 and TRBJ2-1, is KAGVTQTPRYLIKTRGQQVTLSCSPISGHRSVSWYQQTPGQGLQFLFEYFSETQRNKGNFPGRFSGRQFSNSRSEMNVSTLELGDSALYLCASSLAEAGKTYNEQFFGPGTRLTVL.

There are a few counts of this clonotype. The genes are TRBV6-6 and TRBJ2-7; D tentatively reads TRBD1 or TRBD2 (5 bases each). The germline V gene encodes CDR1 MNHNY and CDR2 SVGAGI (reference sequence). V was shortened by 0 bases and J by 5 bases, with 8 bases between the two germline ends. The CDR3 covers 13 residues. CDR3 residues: CASSYSRDDEQYF. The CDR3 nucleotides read TGTGCCAGCAGTTACTCCAGGGACGACGAGCAGTACTTC.

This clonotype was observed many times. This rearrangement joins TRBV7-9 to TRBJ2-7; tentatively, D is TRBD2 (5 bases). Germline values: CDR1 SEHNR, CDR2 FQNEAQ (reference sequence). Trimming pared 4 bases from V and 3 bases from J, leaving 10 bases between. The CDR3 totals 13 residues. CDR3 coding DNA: TGTGCCAGCAGCTCGGTTGGGAGCTACGAGCAGTACTTC. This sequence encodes CASSSVGSYEQYF. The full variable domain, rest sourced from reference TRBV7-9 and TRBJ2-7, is DTGVSQNPRHKITKRGQNVTFRCDPISEHNRLYWYRQTLGQGPEFLTYFQNEAQLEKSRLLSDRFSAERPKGSFSTLEIQRTEQGDSAMYLCASSSVGSYEQYFGPGTRLTVT.

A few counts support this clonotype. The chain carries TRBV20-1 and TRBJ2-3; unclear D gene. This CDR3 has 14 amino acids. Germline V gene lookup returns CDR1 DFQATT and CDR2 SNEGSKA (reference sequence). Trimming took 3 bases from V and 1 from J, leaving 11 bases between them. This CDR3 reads CSASLRWGTDTQYF. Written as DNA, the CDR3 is TGCAGTGCTAGTCTCCGGTGGGGCACAGATACGCAGTATTTT.

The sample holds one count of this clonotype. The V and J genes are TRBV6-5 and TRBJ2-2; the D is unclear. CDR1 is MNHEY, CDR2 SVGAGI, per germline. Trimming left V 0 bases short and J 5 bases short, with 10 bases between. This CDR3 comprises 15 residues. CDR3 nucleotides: TGTGCCAGCAGTTACTCGCGTAGCCCAACCGGGGAGCTGTTTTTT. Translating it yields CASSYSRSPTGELFF.

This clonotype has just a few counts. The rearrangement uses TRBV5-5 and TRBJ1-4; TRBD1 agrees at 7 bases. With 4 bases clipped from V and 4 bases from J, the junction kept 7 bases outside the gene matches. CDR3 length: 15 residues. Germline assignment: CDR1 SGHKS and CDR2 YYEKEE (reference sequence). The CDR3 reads CASSPGGTVNEKLFF. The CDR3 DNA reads TGTGCCAGCAGCCCGGGAGGGACAGTTAATGAAAAACTGTTTTTT.

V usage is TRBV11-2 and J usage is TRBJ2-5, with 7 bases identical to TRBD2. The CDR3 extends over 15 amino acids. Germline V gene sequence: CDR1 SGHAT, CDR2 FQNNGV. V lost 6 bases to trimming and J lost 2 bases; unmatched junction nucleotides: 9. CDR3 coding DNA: TGTGCCAGCAGATCCCCGGGACTACCACAAGAGACCCAGTACTTC. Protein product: CASRSPGLPQETQYF.

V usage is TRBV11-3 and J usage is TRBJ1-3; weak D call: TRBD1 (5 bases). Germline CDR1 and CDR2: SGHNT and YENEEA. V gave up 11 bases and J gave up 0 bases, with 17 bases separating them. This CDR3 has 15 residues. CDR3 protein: CAYWGDRRSGNTIYF. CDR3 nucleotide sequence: TGTGCCTACTGGGGGGACCGCCGCTCTGGAAACACCATATATTTT.

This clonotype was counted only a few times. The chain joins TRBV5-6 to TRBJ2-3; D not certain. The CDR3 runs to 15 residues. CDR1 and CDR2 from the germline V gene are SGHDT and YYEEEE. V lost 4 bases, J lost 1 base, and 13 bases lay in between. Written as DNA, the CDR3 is TGTGCCAGCAGCCACGACCAGGTGGGCACAGATACGCAGTATTTT. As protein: CASSHDQVGTDTQYF.

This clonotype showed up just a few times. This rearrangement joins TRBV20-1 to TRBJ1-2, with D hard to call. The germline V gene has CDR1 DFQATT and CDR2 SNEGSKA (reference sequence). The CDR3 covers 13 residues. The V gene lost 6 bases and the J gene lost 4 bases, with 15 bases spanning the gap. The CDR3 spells CSASSQLRYGYTF. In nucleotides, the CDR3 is TGCAGTGCGAGTTCACAGCTCCGCTATGGCTACACCTTC.

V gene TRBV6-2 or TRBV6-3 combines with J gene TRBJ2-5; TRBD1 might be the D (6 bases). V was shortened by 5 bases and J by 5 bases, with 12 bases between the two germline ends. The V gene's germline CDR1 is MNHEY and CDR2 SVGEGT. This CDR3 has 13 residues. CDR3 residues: CASSRDIGETQYF. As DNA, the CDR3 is TGTGCCAGCAGTCGGGACATCGGGGAGACCCAGTACTTC.

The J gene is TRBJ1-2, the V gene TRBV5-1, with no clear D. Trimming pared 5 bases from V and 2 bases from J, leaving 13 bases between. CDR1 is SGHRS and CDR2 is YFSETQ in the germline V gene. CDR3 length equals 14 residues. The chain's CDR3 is CASREVAPNYGYTF. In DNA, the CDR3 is TGCGCCAGCAGGGAGGTCGCTCCCAACTATGGCTACACCTTC. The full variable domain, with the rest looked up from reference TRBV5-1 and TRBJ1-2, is KAGVTQTPRYLIKTRGQQVTLSCSPISGHRSVSWYQQTPGQGLQFLFEYFSETQRNKGNFPGRFSGRQFSNSRSEMNVSTLELGDSALYLCASREVAPNYGYTFGSGTRLTVV.

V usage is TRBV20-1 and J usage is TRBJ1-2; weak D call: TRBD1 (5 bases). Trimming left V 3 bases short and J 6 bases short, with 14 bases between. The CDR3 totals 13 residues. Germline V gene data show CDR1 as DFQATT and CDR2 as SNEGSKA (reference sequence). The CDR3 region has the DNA TGCAGTGCTAGGAGTGGGGCAGGGAATGGCTACACCTTC. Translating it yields CSARSGAGNGYTF.

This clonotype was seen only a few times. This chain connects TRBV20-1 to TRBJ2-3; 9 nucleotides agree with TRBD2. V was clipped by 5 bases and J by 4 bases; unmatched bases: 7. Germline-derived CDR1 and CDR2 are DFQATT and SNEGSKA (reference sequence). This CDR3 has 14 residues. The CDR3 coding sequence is TGCAGTGCTCCCTCTAGCGGGACGGCAGATACGCAGTATTTT. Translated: CSAPSSGTADTQYF.

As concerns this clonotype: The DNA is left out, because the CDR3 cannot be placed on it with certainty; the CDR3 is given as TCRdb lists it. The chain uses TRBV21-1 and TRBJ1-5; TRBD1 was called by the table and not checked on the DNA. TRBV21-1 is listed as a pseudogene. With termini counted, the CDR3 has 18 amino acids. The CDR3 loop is CASSQVGSGAHHNQPQHF.

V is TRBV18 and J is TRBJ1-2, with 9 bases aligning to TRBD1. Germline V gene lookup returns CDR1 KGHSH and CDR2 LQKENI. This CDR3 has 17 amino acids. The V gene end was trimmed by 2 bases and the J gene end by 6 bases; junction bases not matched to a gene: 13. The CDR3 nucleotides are TGTGCCAGCTCACCAAAACCGGGACAGGGCTTTTCACATGGCTACACCTTC. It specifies CASSPKPGQGFSHGYTF.

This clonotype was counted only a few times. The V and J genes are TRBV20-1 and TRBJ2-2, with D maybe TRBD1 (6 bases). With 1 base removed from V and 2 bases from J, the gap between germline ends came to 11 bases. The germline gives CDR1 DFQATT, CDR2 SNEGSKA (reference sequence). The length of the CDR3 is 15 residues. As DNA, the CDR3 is TGCAGTGCTAGAGTCCGACAGGTTAACACCGGGGAGCTGTTTTTT. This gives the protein CSARVRQVNTGELFF.

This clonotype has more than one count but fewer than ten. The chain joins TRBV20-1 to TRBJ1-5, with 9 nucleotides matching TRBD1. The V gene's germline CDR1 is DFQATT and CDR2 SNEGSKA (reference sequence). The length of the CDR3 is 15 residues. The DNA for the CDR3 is TGCAGCCACAGGACAGGGGAACGTTACAATCAGCCCCAGCATTTT. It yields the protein CSHRTGERYNQPQHF.

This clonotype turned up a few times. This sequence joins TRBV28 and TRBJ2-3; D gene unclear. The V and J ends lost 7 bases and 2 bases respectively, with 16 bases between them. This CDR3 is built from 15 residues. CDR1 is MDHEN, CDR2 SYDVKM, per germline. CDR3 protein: CASTPGPGFTDTQYF. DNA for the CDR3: TGTGCCAGCACCCCGGGTCCCGGGTTCACAGATACGCAGTATTTT.